Reported below is one TCR beta chain. The antigen is not known. TCRdb independently ran MiXCR on the reads; one entry per CDR3 protein. The top ten clones hold just under 45% of a sample with approximately 470,000 distinct CDR3 sequences, 40% to 50% of them seen once. The data were taken from a study of T cell repertoires in cytomegalovirus infection. General study results and limits: Dominating the ex vivo response were HLA-C-restricted CMV-specific TCR beta clonotypes.

V shed 4 bases and J shed 5 bases, with 18 bases lying between them. The CDR3 totals 15 residues. Germline lookup yields CDR1 SGHRS and CDR2 YFSETQ. Sequencing used cultured PBMCs, obtained from culture after CMV antigen stimulation. The rearrangement joins TRBV5-1 to TRBJ2-5; a weak D match, TRBD2 (6 bases). The sequence was obtained from a human donor in good health (CMV status not recorded). Some clones in this sample may be carry-over from other donors' samples. The CDR3: CASSLSPWAGETQYF. The CDR3 DNA sequence: TGCGCCAGCAGCCTAAGCCCCTGGGCGGGGGAGACCCAGTACTTC.